The present T cell receptor beta chain was sequenced within a study of cytomegalovirus exposure and HLA in healthy donors. Across the whole study: Early released data had 65 million to 100 million unique TCRs, all coming from HLA-typed donors. Study outcomes and limitations: Many donors shared some public TCRs, even though most TCR sequences were rare. A later analysis revealed that TCR association rates differed between HLA loci, peaking at DRB1 and bottoming out at HLA-C.

Trimming stripped 5 bases from V and 4 bases from J, with 15 bases between. This CDR3 spans 14 amino acids. Germline V gene lookup returns CDR1 MDHEN and CDR2 SYDVKM. 13 Jbeta primers and 60 Vbeta primers were used for the PCR. Original processing methods: Approximately 79 million unique TCR beta chains, roughly 11 million of them shared, were counted by a later analysis. Assay used: immunoSEQ multiplex PCR; TCRdb lists only in-frame clones, some missing. Clone size and the V and J calls come from that table; the DNA yielded D and trimming. This sample has about 190,000 clones, with roughly 80% found just once. A word on this clone: Its antigen is unidentified.

The chain links TRBV28 to TRBJ2-7; perhaps TRBD2 as D (6 bases). Input material: PBMCs. This clonotype originated in a woman younger than 35 in good health and CMV-seronegative. CDR3 loop: CASSRTTPTYEQYF. The CDR3 DNA sequence: TGTGCCAGCAGTCGGACTACCCCGACTTACGAGCAGTACTTC.